This T cell receptor beta chain comes out of a study of cytomegalovirus exposure and HLA in healthy donors. Generated by immunoSEQ multiplex PCR, the TCRdb table keeps only in-frame clones and is missing some. The sample lists 80,000 to 100,000 clones; around 85% were seen once. In this sample, this clone turned up once. The origin of this receptor is a woman aged 30 to 39 in good health and CMV-seronegative. Sequenced material: PBMCs.

CDR3 sequence: CASSESSGGLNTEAFF. DNA of the CDR3: TGTGCCAGCAGTGAATCCTCGGGGGGACTGAACACTGAAGCTTTCTTT. J is TRBJ1-1 and V is TRBV25-1, with D perhaps matching TRBD1 (5 bases). The germline V gene has CDR1 MGHDK and CDR2 SYGVNS. This CDR3 is built from 16 residues. Between the trimmed V and J ends, which lost 1 base and 0 bases, there was a span of 12 bases.